Presented here are 14 T cell receptor beta chains from one specimen sequenced in a study of blood T cell repertoires in COVID-19. Only in-frame clones appear in the TCRdb table, and some are missing; sequencing was by immunoSEQ multiplex PCR. This table holds fewer than 70,000 clones, roughly 80% found once. Specimen: peripheral blood. The receptors stem from a man in his sixties with acute or convalescent COVID-19.

This clone was counted between two and nine times. The gene calls are TRBV7-2 and TRBJ1-2; 9 nucleotides agree with TRBD1. Trimming at V came to 2 bases and at J to 4 bases, leaving 5 bases not matched to a gene. Germline CDR1 and CDR2: SGHTA and FQGNSA. This CDR3 region has 15 residues. CDR3 bases: TGTGCCAGCAGCTTAAGCGGGACAGGGACCTATGGCTACACCTTC. This translates into CASSLSGTGTYGYTF.

This clone was recorded a few times. J is TRBJ1-2 and V is TRBV18; possibly TRBD1 for D (5 bases). The CDR3 covers 15 residues. CDR1 KGHSH and CDR2 LQKENI come from the germline V gene. The V gene lost 6 bases and the J gene lost 3 bases, with 17 bases spanning the gap. The CDR3 DNA reads as TGTGCCAGCTCCCAGAGACAGACTGGTGACTATGGCTACACCTTC. Amino acid sequence: CASSQRQTGDYGYTF.

Only one count was recorded for this clone. The rearrangement uses TRBV5-4 and TRBJ2-5; D remains ambiguous. Germline CDR1 SGHNT, CDR2 YYREEE (reference sequence). The CDR3 is 14 residues long. V was trimmed by 2 bases and J by 0 bases, leaving 8 bases between them. As DNA, the CDR3 is TGTGCCAGCAGCTTATTGCAGAACCAAGAGACCCAGTACTTC. Protein product: CASSLLQNQETQYF.

The chain is built from TRBV19 and TRBJ2-7, with D perhaps matching TRBD1 (6 bases). Trimming took off 3 bases at V and 0 bases at J, with 18 bases between the two ends. The CDR3 runs 17 residues. The germline CDR1 and CDR2 sequences are LNHDA and SQIVND (reference sequence). The CDR3 here is CASSISSGVRGSYEQYF. In nucleotides, the CDR3 is TGTGCCAGTAGTATTTCTTCAGGGGTGAGGGGCTCCTACGAGCAGTACTTC. The entire variable domain, with the rest obtained from reference TRBV19 and TRBJ2-7, is as follows: DGGITQSPKYLFRKEGQNVTLSCEQNLNHDAMYWYRQDPGQGLRLIYYSQIVNDFQKGDIAEGYSVSREKKESFPLTVTSAQKNPTAFYLCASSISSGVRGSYEQYFGPGTRLTVT.

CDR3 protein: CASNTRGAETWGYTF. CDR3 bases: TGTGCCAGCAATACCAGGGGAGCGGAGACCTGGGGCTACACCTTC. The chain joins TRBV27 to TRBJ1-2; possibly TRBD1 for D (6 bases). Germline V gene lookup returns CDR1 MNHEY and CDR2 SMNVEV (reference sequence). V lost 7 bases to trimming and J lost 8 bases, with 23 bases between them. This CDR3 is 15 amino acids long.

The CDR3 DNA reads TGTGCCAGCAGCTTTCTTGGGGGGGCCTCCCGGAATACGCAGTATTTT. Amino acids: CASSFLGGASRNTQYF. The J gene is TRBJ2-3, the V gene TRBV7-2; possible D gene TRBD2, 7 bases. The V end was cut by 3 bases, the J end by 7 bases, with 20 bases between. Looked up from germline, CDR1 is SGHTA and CDR2 is FQGNSA. The CDR3 contains 16 residues.

In its sample, this clone was seen a few times. This chain connects TRBV4-2 to TRBJ1-1; perhaps TRBD1 as D (6 bases). The CDR3 spans 15 residues. Germline lookup yields CDR1 LGHNA and CDR2 YNFKEQ. V lost 0 bases to trimming and J lost 5 bases, with 13 bases between them. The CDR3 protein is CASSQDGVRGTEAFF. Here the CDR3 DNA reads TGTGCCAGCAGCCAAGATGGGGTCAGGGGAACTGAAGCTTTCTTT.

The rearrangement joins TRBV7-9 to TRBJ1-5, with TRBD1 as a possible D gene (5 bases). The CDR3 has 14 residues. Trimming left V 10 bases short and J 1 base short, with 14 bases between. Germline assignment: CDR1 SEHNR and CDR2 FQNEAQ (reference sequence). The CDR3 sequence is CATSGLSSNQPQHF. CDR3 DNA: TGTGCCACCTCGGGACTTTCGAGCAATCAGCCCCAGCATTTT.

The chain has TRBV19 and TRBJ2-7; D gene uncertain. Germline CDR1 is LNHDA and CDR2 is SQIVND (reference sequence). The CDR3 runs 13 residues. Between the trimmed V and J ends, which lost 5 bases and 0 bases, there was a span of 8 bases. Here the CDR3 DNA reads TGTGCCAGTAGTGCCGGCGGCTCCTACGAGCAGTACTTC. Translation gives CASSAGGSYEQYF.

The J gene is TRBJ1-2, the V gene TRBV7-9; D might be TRBD1 (5 bases). Trimming took 5 bases from V and 1 from J, leaving 14 bases between them. Germline V CDR1 and CDR2: SEHNR, FQNEAQ (reference sequence). This CDR3 region has 15 residues. The DNA of the CDR3 is TGTGCCAGCAGCCCGGGGGGACTTTATAACTATGGCTACACCTTC. It yields the protein CASSPGGLYNYGYTF.

The genes are TRBV20-1 and TRBJ1-2; 7 bases are a match to TRBD1. Germline V gene sequence: CDR1 DFQATT, CDR2 SNEGSKA (reference sequence). The CDR3 spans 11 residues. V lost 4 bases and J lost 8; bases outside the gene matches: 4. The CDR3 DNA reads as TGCAGTGCTACCGCAGGGGGAGGCTACACCTTC. This translates into CSATAGGGYTF.

The chain employs TRBV12-5 and TRBJ1-3, with D possibly being TRBD1 (6 bases). The CDR3 loop spans 18 amino acids. V was clipped by 8 bases and J by 0 bases, with 23 bases between them. Germline V gene lookup returns CDR1 LGHNT and CDR2 FRNRAP. The CDR3 DNA sequence: TGTGCTAGTATTGGAACCTTAGGACAGTCAGTCTCTGGAAACACCATATATTTT. Amino acid sequence: CASIGTLGQSVSGNTIYF.

CDR3 sequence reads: CASSSGSELANTEAFF. The CDR3 region has the DNA TGTGCCAGCAGCTCGGGGTCAGAGCTGGCGAACACTGAAGCTTTCTTT. This chain connects TRBV7-6 to TRBJ1-1, with D hard to call. Between the trimmed V and J ends, which lost 4 bases and 1 base, there was a span of 16 bases. The CDR3 has 16 residues. Germline assignment: CDR1 SGHVS and CDR2 FNYEAQ.

V usage is TRBV5-1 and J usage is TRBJ1-1; 8 bases are a match to TRBD1. The CDR3 runs 15 residues. Germline V gene lookup returns CDR1 SGHRS and CDR2 YFSETQ. V was clipped by 0 bases and J by 4 bases; unmatched bases: 5. The CDR3 DNA reads TGCGCCAGCAGCTTGGGACAGGGGTTGGGCACTGAAGCTTTCTTT. The encoded protein is CASSLGQGLGTEAFF.